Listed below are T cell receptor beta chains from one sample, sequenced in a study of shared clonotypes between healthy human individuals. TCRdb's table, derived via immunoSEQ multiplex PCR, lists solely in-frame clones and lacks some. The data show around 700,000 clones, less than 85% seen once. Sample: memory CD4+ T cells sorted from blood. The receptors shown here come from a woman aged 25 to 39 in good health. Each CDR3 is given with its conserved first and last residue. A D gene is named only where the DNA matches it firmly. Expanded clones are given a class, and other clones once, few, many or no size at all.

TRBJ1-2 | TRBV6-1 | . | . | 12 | CASKREQGGYTF | TGTGCCAGCAAGAGAGAACAGGGTGGCTACACCTTC
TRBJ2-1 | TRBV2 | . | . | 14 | CASSESENYNEQFF | TGTGCCAGCAGTGAATCGGAAAACTACAATGAGCAGTTCTTC
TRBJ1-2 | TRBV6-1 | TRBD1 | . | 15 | CASSVPAGQGNGYTF | TGTGCCAGCAGTGTCCCTGCGGGACAGGGAAATGGCTACACCTTC
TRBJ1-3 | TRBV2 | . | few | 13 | CASSTGVRNTIYF | TGTGCCAGCAGTACAGGCGTAAGAAACACCATATATTTT
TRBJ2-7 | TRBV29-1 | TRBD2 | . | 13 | CSVRLAGGGEQYF | TGCAGCGTTCGACTAGCGGGAGGTGGCGAGCAGTACTTC
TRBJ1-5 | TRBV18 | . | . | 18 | CASSPDSFPSISNQPQHF | TGTGCCAGCTCTCCCGACAGTTTCCCTTCCATTAGCAATCAGCCCCAGCATTTT
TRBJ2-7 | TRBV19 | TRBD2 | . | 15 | CASSPSGSSGTAQYF | TGTGCCAGTAGTCCTTCGGGGTCTAGCGGGACCGCGCAGTACTTC
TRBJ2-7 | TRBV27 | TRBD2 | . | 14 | CASRLRTSGTEQYF | TGTGCCAGTAGACTACGGACTAGCGGGACCGAGCAGTACTTC
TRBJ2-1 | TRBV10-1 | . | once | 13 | CASSRGGSGEQFF | TGCGCCAGCAGCCGCGGCGGATCAGGGGAGCAGTTCTTC
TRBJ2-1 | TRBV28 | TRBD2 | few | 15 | CASTRLAGGINEQFF | TGTGCCAGCACTCGACTAGCGGGAGGGATTAATGAGCAGTTCTTC
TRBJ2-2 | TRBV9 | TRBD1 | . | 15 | CASSVVPQGPGELFF | TGTGCCAGCAGCGTAGTCCCACAGGGGCCCGGGGAGCTGTTTTTT
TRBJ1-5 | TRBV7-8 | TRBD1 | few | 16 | CASSLFGQGSNQPQHF | TGTGCCAGCAGCTTATTTGGACAGGGTAGCAATCAGCCCCAGCATTTT
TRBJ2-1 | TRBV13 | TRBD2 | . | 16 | CASSLETSGNYNEQFF | TGTGCCAGCAGCTTAGAGACTAGCGGCAACTACAATGAGCAGTTCTTC
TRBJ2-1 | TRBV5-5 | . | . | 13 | CASSWMPTNEQFF | TGTGCCAGCAGCTGGATGCCTACCAATGAGCAGTTCTTC
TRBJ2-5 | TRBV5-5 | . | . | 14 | CASSFFGSQETQYF | TGTGCCAGCAGCTTTTTCGGCTCGCAAGAGACCCAGTACTTC
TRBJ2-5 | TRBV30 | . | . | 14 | CAWSVFGDISPQYF | TGTGCCTGGAGTGTATTTGGAGATATCTCGCCCCAGTACTTC